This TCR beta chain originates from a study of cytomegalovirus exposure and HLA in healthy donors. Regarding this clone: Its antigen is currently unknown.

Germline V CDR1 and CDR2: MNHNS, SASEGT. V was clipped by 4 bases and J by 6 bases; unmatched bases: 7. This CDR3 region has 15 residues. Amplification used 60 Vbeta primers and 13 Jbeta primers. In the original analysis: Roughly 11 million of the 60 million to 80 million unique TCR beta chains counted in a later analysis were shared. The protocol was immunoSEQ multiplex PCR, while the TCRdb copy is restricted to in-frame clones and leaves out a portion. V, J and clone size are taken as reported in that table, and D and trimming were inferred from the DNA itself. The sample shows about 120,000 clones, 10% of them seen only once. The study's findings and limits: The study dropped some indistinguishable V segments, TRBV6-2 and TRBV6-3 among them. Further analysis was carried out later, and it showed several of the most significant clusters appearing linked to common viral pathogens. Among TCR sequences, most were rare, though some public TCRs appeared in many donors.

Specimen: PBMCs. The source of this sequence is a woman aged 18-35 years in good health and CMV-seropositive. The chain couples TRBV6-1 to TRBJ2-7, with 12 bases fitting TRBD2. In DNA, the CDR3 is TGTGCCAGCAGTGTAGGGACTAGCGGGTTAGTCGAGCAGTACTTC. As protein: CASSVGTSGLVEQYF.